The source of this TCR beta chain is a study of blood T cells in healthy people across ages. The study's findings and limits: There were more naive CD4+ cells and higher diversity in long-lived donors than in aged donors. Without sorted subsets, naive and antigen-experienced compartments could not be conclusively compared.

Sample-barcoded 5' priming and a J-beta primer mix drove a second PCR of roughly 6 to 12 cycles. In TCRdb, the 5' RACE reads were re-called with MiXCR into one record per CDR3 protein. The data contain around 1,000,000 distinct CDR3 sequences, about 23% of them singletons. Concerning this clonotype itself: Antigen unknown.

Germline CDR1 is DFQATT and CDR2 is SNEGSKA (reference sequence). CDR3 length: 13 amino acids. V lost 4 bases and J lost 4; bases outside the gene matches: 4. A further study also used this sample, focusing on T cells of mothers and their children. This second study notes: In each mother, TCR beta CDR3 reads exceeded 9 million; in each child, they numbered some 2.8 million.

The sample taken for sequencing was blood. The genes are TRBV20-1 and TRBJ2-1; TRBD1 aligns across 7 bases. This sequence originates from a girl aged 2 to 10 in good health. CDR3: CSAKGTVYNEQFF. The CDR3 bases are TGCAGTGCTAAGGGGACAGTTTACAATGAGCAGTTCTTC.